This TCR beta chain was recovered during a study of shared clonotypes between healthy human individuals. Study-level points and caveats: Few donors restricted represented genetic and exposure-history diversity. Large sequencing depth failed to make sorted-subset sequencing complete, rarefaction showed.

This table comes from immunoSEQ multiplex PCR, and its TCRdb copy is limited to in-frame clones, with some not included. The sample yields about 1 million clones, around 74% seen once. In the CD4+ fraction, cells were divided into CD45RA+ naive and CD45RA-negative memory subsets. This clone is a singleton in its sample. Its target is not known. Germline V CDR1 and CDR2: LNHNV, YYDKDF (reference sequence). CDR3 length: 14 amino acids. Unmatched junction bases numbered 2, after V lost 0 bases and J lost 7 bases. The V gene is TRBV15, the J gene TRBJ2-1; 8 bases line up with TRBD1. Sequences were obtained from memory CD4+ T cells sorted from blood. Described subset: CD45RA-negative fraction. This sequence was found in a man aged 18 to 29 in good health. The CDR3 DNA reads TGTGCCACCAGCAGAGACAGGGGGCTAAATGAGCAGTTCTTC. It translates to CATSRDRGLNEQFF.